This T cell receptor (beta chain) was recovered during a study of cytomegalovirus exposure and HLA in healthy donors. In the PCR, 60 Vbeta and 13 Jbeta primers were used. Only in-frame clones appear in the TCRdb table, and some are missing; sequencing was by immunoSEQ multiplex PCR. The sample consists of about 140,000 clones, approximately 60% of them appearing once. The V and J ends lost 6 bases and 1 base, in that order; junction bases with no gene match: 3. CDR1 and CDR2 from the germline V gene are SGHRS and YFSETQ. The CDR3 has 13 residues. General study findings and limits: Later findings reportedly placed an Asian-associated ancestry cluster below the approximately 630-donor mean for N-insertions. Researchers counted 164 TCR beta chains as cytomegalovirus-associated. CMV serostatus alone was available as immune exposure information.

This clone was found a few times. No antigen is known for it. The sequence derives from a woman between 35 and 50 years old in good health and CMV-seronegative. V usage is TRBV5-1 and J usage is TRBJ1-1; 7 bases fit TRBD1. Sequencing used PBMCs. CDR3 nucleotides: TGCGCCAGCAAAAGACAGGGGAACACTGAAGCTTTCTTT. This encodes CASKRQGNTEAFF.